The T cell receptor (beta chain) described here comes from a study of blood T cell repertoires in COVID-19. On the study more broadly: COVID-19 samples, acute and convalescent, were from the United States, Italy and Spain.

Under the authors' procedure: Counts of nucleated cells, estimated from reference gene primer amplification, were obtained. The method was immunoSEQ multiplex PCR; TCRdb's version includes in-frame clones alone and lacks a portion of them. That table is the source of V, J and clone size, and D and trimming were worked out from the DNA. This table holds 55,000 or so clones, almost 80% found once. CDR3 length: 15 amino acids. CDR1 ENHRY and CDR2 SYGVKD come from the germline V gene. Trimming stripped 4 bases from V and 0 bases from J, with 12 bases between. Sequencing was carried out using peripheral blood. The sequence derives from a man in his sixties with acute or convalescent COVID-19. The chain uses TRBV10-3 and TRBJ1-2, with D possibly matching TRBD1 (6 bases). The CDR3 region has the DNA TGTGCCATCAGTGCCCGGACAGAAGCTAACTATGGCTACACCTTC. Translating gives CAISARTEANYGYTF.